A single T cell receptor beta chain is shown here with its context. The sample comes from a study of shared T cell receptors in the human thymus. The J segment lost 7 bases and the V segment lost 5 bases, leaving 22 bases of the junction unmatched. CDR3 size: 19 residues. The germline CDR1 and CDR2 sequences are SGHTA and FQGNSA. This table comes from immunoSEQ multiplex PCR, and its TCRdb copy is limited to in-frame clones, with some not included. The sample yields just under 550,000 clones, 75% to 85% seen once. These data are also associated with another study on human thymus T cells. That paper notes: Related research reported highly overlapping thymic repertoires among unrelated individuals.

This receptor was taken from a boy younger than two with a congenital heart defect. Sequencing was done on a sample of thymocytes. The rearrangement uses TRBV7-2 and TRBJ1-4, with 7 bases lining up with TRBD1. Here the CDR3 reads CASSLQIPEDRDPSEKLFF. CDR3 in DNA: TGTGCCAGCAGCCTGCAAATCCCCGAAGACAGGGACCCAAGTGAAAAACTGTTTTTT.